These 8 T cell receptor beta chains came from one sample sequenced in a study of blood T cell repertoires in COVID-19 (dated by TCRdb to the early 2020s). The method behind the library was the immunoSEQ multiplex PCR assay. TCRdb stores this immuneACCESS table with in-frame sequences only. Part of the clones is absent; in the studies checked, under half of the shortfall reflects unresolved V genes, and no reason is known for the rest. For this sample the table gives roughly 200,000 clones, of which more than 75% were detected only once. The ten most abundant clones make up roughly 6% of the sample. The sequenced sample consisted of peripheral blood. The origin of the receptors is a man in his forties with active or convalescent COVID-19.

Of note for this clone: In the same sample, other DNA sequences code for this CDR3. The chain joins TRBV19 to TRBJ2-1; D gene unclear. The CDR3 extends over 12 amino acids. V was shortened by 1 base and J by 7 bases, with 5 bases between the two germline ends. Germline CDR1 is LNHDA and CDR2 is SQIVND (reference sequence). Here the CDR3 DNA reads TGTGCCAGTAGTATAGCAGGAAATGAGCAGTTCTTC. Translation gives CASSIAGNEQFF.

The chain combines TRBV19 with TRBJ2-6; maybe TRBD2 (6 bases). The germline V gene encodes CDR1 LNHDA and CDR2 SQIVND (reference sequence). Trimming removed 6 bases at V and 0 bases at J, with 21 bases between. The CDR3 has 19 amino acids. The CDR3 protein is CASRPLWGDGVSGANVLTF. DNA of the CDR3: TGTGCCAGTAGACCCCTTTGGGGGGACGGAGTCTCTGGGGCCAACGTCCTGACTTTC.

This sequence joins TRBV19 and TRBJ2-7, with 11 nucleotides matching TRBD1. Germline trimming cut 5 bases from V and 4 bases from J; bases unmatched to any gene: 4. This CDR3 contains 14 residues. In germline, CDR1 is LNHDA, CDR2 SQIVND (reference sequence). The CDR3 reads CASSEGQGVYEQYF. The CDR3 DNA is TGTGCCAGTAGTGAGGGACAGGGGGTGTACGAGCAGTACTTC.

V and J are TRBV29-1 and TRBJ2-7, with TRBD1 identical over 8 bases. Germline V gives CDR1 SQVTM, CDR2 ANQGSEA. The V and J ends lost 6 bases and 7 bases, in that order; junction bases with no gene match: 11. The CDR3 is 13 amino acids. The CDR3 coding sequence is TGCAGCGTCGCCATCCAGGGGGCAGGGGAGCAGTACTTC. This codes for CSVAIQGAGEQYF.

This sequence joins TRBV4-1 and TRBJ1-3, with 8 bases matching TRBD1. The ends lost 3 bases at V and 2 bases at J; junction bases unmatched: 6. The CDR3 length is 16 residues. Germline V gene data show CDR1 as MGHRA and CDR2 as YSYEKL. CDR3 sequence reads: CASSHRRQGTGNTIYF. Here the CDR3 DNA reads TGCGCCAGCAGCCACCGAAGACAGGGGACTGGAAACACCATATATTTT.

The chain joins TRBV10-3 to TRBJ2-2; TRBD2 aligns across 8 bases. The CDR3 has 17 amino acids. CDR1 is ENHRY and CDR2 is SYGVKD in the germline V gene. The ends lost 0 bases at V and 2 bases at J; junction bases unmatched: 5. CDR3 sequence (DNA): TGTGCCATCAGTGAGTCCCGAGTAGCGGGAAACACCGGGGAGCTGTTTTTT. Its translation: CAISESRVAGNTGELFF.

The chain links TRBV19 to TRBJ1-5; tentatively, D is TRBD1 (5 bases). Germline CDR1 and CDR2: LNHDA and SQIVND (reference sequence). V dropped 6 bases and J dropped 5 bases, with 23 bases sitting between them. The CDR3 length is 17 residues. The CDR3, as DNA: TGTGCCAGTAGGGAGGGACTGCCCATGAGGAGATATCAGCCCCAGCATTTT. It translates to CASREGLPMRRYQPQHF. Drawing the rest from reference TRBV19 and TRBJ1-5, the complete variable domain is DGGITQSPKYLFRKEGQNVTLSCEQNLNHDAMYWYRQDPGQGLRLIYYSQIVNDFQKGDIAEGYSVSREKKESFPLTVTSAQKNPTAFYLCASREGLPMRRYQPQHFGDGTRLSIL.

The CDR3 nucleotides read TGCGCCAGCAGCTTGGTACTGGGGGGGCCAGAGACCCAGTACTTC. Amino acids: CASSLVLGGPETQYF. V and J are TRBV5-1 and TRBJ2-5; D possibly corresponds to TRBD2 (7 bases). The germline V gene has CDR1 SGHRS and CDR2 YFSETQ. V was pared by 0 bases and J by 4 bases, with 13 bases between. This CDR3 is 15 amino acids long.